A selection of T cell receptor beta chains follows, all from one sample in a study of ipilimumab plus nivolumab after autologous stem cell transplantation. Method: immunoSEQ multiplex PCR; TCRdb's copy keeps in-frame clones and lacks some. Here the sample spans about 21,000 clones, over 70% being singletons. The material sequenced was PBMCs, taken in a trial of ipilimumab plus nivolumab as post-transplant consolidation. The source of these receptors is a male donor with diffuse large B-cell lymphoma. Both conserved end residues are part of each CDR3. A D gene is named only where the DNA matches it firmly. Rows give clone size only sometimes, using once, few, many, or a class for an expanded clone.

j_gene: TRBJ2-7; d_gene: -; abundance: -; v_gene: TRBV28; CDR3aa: CASREGEQGPYF; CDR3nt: TGTGCCAGCAGGGAGGGGGAACAGGGGCCGTACTTC
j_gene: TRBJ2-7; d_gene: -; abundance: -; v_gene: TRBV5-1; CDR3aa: CASSLNPAGLGEQYF; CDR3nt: TGCGCCAGCAGCTTGAATCCGGCAGGGCTGGGCGAGCAGTACTTC
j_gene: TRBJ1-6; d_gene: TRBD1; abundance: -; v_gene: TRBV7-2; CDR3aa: CASSLGQGGINSPLHF; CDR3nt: TGTGCCAGCAGCTTAGGGCAGGGGGGAATAAATTCACCCCTCCACTTT
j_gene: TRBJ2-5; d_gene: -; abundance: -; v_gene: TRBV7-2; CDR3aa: CASSSQGGPVAQYF; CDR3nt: TGTGCCAGCAGCTCCCAAGGGGGGCCGGTAGCCCAGTACTTC
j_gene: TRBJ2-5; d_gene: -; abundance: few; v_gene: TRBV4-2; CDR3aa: CASSPRRPGQETQYF; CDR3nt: TGTGCCAGCAGCCCCCGTCGGCCAGGACAAGAGACCCAGTACTTC
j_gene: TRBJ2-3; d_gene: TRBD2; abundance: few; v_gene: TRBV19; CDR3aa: CASSIVGTSGTDTQYF; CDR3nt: TGTGCCAGTAGTATAGTCGGGACTAGCGGCACAGATACGCAGTATTTT
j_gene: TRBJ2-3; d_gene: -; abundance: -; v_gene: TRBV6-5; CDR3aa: CASILGPRGTDTQYF; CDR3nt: TGTGCCAGCATTCTTGGACCCCGGGGCACAGATACGCAGTATTTT
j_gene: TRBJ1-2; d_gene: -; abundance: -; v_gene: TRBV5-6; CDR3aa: CASSLISGPLGSYGYTF; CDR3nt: TGTGCCAGCAGCTTGATTAGTGGGCCCCTCGGCAGCTATGGCTACACCTTC
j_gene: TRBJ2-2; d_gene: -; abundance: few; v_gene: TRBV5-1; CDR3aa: CASRRETLNTGELFF; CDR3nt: TGCGCCAGCAGGAGGGAAACATTGAACACCGGGGAGCTGTTTTTT
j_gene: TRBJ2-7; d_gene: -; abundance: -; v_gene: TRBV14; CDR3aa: CASSQASVWAYF; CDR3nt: TGTGCCAGCAGCCAAGCGTCGGTTTGGGCGTACTTC
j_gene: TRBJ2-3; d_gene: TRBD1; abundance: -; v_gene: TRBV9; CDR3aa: CASSRGPVTDTQYF; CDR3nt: TGTGCCAGCAGCAGGGGGCCAGTCACAGATACGCAGTATTTT
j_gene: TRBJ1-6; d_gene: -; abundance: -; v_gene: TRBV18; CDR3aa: CASSNFLSAGSRDSPLHF; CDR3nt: TGTGCCAGCTCAAACTTCTTAAGCGCGGGGTCCCGGGATTCACCCCTCCACTTT
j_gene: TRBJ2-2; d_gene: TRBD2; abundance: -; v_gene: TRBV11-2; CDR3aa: CASRDSGGVGELFF; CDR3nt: TGTGCCAGCAGGGACAGCGGGGGGGTCGGGGAGCTGTTTTTT
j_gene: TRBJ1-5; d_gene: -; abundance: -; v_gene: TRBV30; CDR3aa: CAWSVHAGKNSNQPQHF; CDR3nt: TGTGCCTGGAGTGTACACGCAGGGAAAAATAGCAATCAGCCCCAGCATTTT
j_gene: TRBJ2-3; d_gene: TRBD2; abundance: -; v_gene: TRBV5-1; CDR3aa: CASSLVAGSSTDTQYF; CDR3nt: TGCGCCAGCAGCTTGGTAGCGGGATCTAGCACAGATACGCAGTATTTT
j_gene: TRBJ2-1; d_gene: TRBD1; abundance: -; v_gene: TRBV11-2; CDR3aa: CASSLGQGLSSYNEQFF; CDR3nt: TGTGCCAGCAGCTTGGGACAGGGCTTAAGCTCCTACAATGAGCAGTTCTTC
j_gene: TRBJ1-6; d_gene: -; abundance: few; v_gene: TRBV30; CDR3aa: CASFSGGESPLHF; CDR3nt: TGTGCTTCCTTCTCAGGTGGAGAGTCACCCCTCCACTTT
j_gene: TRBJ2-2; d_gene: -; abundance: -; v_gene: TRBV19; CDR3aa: CAGAETNTGELFF; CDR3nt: TGTGCCGGAGCGGAGACGAACACCGGGGAGCTGTTTTTT
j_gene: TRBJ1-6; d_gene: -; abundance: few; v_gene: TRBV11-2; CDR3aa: CASSLGSGYNSPLHF; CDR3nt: TGTGCCAGCAGCTTAGGGTCGGGGTATAATTCACCCCTCCACTTT